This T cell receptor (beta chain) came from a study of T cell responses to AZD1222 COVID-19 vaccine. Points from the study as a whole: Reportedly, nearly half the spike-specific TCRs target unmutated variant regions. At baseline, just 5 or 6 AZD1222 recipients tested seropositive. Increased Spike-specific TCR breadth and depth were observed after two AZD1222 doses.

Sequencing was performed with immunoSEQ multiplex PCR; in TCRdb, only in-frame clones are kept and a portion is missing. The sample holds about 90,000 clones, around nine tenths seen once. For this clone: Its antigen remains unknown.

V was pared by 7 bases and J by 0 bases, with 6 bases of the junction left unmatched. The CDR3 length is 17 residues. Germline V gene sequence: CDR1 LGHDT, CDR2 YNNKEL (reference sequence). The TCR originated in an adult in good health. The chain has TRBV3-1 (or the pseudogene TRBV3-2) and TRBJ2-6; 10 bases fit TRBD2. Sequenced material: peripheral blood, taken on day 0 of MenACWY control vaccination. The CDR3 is CASNRLAGDSGANVLTF. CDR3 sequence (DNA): TGTGCCAGCAACCGGCTAGCGGGGGACTCTGGGGCCAACGTCCTGACTTTC.